A single sample is the source of the 27 T cell receptor beta chains below, sequenced in a study of cytomegalovirus exposure and HLA in healthy donors. PCR was performed using 60 Vbeta and 13 Jbeta primers. Clones were read by immunoSEQ multiplex PCR, and TCRdb kept only the in-frame ones, dropping some. The table has 100,000 or so clones, over 65% seen once. Sequenced material: PBMCs. The receptors were sampled from a man in his forties or fifties in good health and CMV-seropositive.

The gene calls are TRBV21-1 and TRBJ1-1. TRBV21-1 is listed as a pseudogene. This CDR3 is built from 11 residues. This chain's CDR3 is CAKGTIAEAFF. As DNA, the CDR3 is TGTGCCAAAGGGACTATCGCTGAAGCTTTCTTT.

This clone was counted only a few times. The chain is built from TRBV2 and TRBJ2-3; D not resolved. Between the trimmed V and J ends, which lost 4 bases and 0 bases, there was a span of 8 bases. CDR1 is SNHLY and CDR2 is FYNNEI in the germline V gene. This CDR3 is 14 amino acids long. This CDR3 is CASSAVTSTDTQYF. In nucleotides, the CDR3 is TGTGCCAGCAGTGCGGTAACTAGCACAGATACGCAGTATTTT.

The chain couples TRBV7-2 to TRBJ1-5, with 8 bases identical to TRBD1. Germline CDR1 and CDR2: SGHTA and FQGNSA. The CDR3 is made up of 13 amino acids. V gave up 3 bases and J gave up 6 bases; unmatched junction bases: 1. The CDR3, as DNA: TGTGCCAGCAGCTTTACAGGGGGTCAGCCCCAGCATTTT. Translating gives CASSFTGGQPQHF.

This clone was seen only a few times. The V gene is TRBV27, the J gene TRBJ1-4; TRBD1 aligns across 8 bases. Trimming removed 5 bases from V and 4 bases from J; junction bases left unmatched: 12. Per germline, CDR1 MNHEY and CDR2 SMNVEV (reference sequence). The CDR3 extends over 17 amino acids. The CDR3 loop reads CASSPSGQGSRNEKLFF. CDR3 nucleotides: TGTGCCAGCAGTCCAAGCGGACAGGGCAGTCGTAATGAAAAACTGTTTTTT.

The chain recombines TRBV7-9 with TRBJ1-5, with 10 bases identical to TRBD1. Germline values: CDR1 SEHNR, CDR2 FQNEAQ (reference sequence). CDR3 size: 16 residues. V gave up 5 bases and J gave up 2 bases; unmatched junction bases: 6. The DNA for the CDR3 is TGTGCCAGCAGCCGTTCCGGGACAGGGGGCAATCAGCCCCAGCATTTT. Its translation: CASSRSGTGGNQPQHF.

The V gene is TRBV19, the J gene TRBJ1-5, with D perhaps matching TRBD1 (6 bases). The V gene lost 7 bases and the J gene lost 7 bases, with 14 bases spanning the gap. The CDR3 is 13 amino acids. Germline CDR1 LNHDA, CDR2 SQIVND (reference sequence). The CDR3 bases are TGTGCCAGTAAGGGGGAATTTGACCAGCCCCAGCATTTT. Translating it yields CASKGEFDQPQHF.

The sample holds one count of this clone. The chain uses TRBV25-1 and TRBJ1-1; possibly TRBD1 for D (5 bases). The CDR3 runs to 17 residues. Germline CDR1 reads MGHDK; CDR2 reads SYGVNS. V was pared by 1 base and J by 4 bases, with 19 bases between. The CDR3 reads CASSEFEGRGLGTEAFF. The CDR3 region has the DNA TGTGCCAGCAGTGAATTTGAGGGGAGGGGATTGGGCACTGAAGCTTTCTTT. The whole variable domain, filled in from reference TRBV25-1 and TRBJ1-1, reads EADIYQTPRYLVIGTGKKITLECSQTMGHDKMYWYQQDPGMELHLIHYSYGVNSTEKGDLSSESTVSRIRTEHFPLTLESARPSHTSQYLCASSEFEGRGLGTEAFFGQGTRLTVV.

This clone came up a few times. The J gene is TRBJ2-2, the V gene TRBV11-3; TRBD1 might be the D (5 bases). V lost 0 bases and J 6 bases, leaving 5 bases between the germline ends. There are 13 residues in the CDR3. CDR1 and CDR2 from the germline V gene are SGHNT and YENEEA. The CDR3 loop reads CASSLDRAGELFF. The CDR3 DNA reads TGTGCCAGCAGCTTAGACAGGGCCGGGGAGCTGTTTTTT.

The rearrangement joins TRBV7-9 to TRBJ2-1; D is perhaps TRBD2 (5 bases). Germline assignment: CDR1 SEHNR and CDR2 FQNEAQ (reference sequence). This CDR3 is 13 amino acids long. The V end lost 2 bases, the J end lost 10 bases, and 12 bases lay between the germline ends. CDR3 DNA sequence: TGTGCCAGCAGCTTAACTGAGGGTACGGAGCAGTTCTTC. Translated, it gives CASSLTEGTEQFF.

The V call is TRBV27, the J call TRBJ1-5; D remains unclear. Between the trimmed V and J ends, which lost 2 bases and 4 bases, there was a span of 9 bases. Germline V CDR1 and CDR2: MNHEY, SMNVEV (reference sequence). The CDR3 totals 14 residues. The DNA of the CDR3 is TGTGCCAGCAGTTTACTGGGCGGGAATCAGCCCCAGCATTTT. It codes for CASSLLGGNQPQHF.

This clone was counted a single time. This rearrangement joins TRBV28 to TRBJ2-3, with 9 bases fitting TRBD2. Per the germline V gene, CDR1 is MDHEN and CDR2 is SYDVKM. CDR3 length: 14 residues. V lost 5 bases and J lost 4; bases outside the gene matches: 4. The CDR3 here is CASSAGTSPDTQYF. The CDR3 nucleotides are TGTGCCAGCAGTGCTGGGACTAGCCCAGATACGCAGTATTTT.

This clone was found a few times. The chain couples TRBV2 to TRBJ1-1; D is ambiguous. The CDR3 sequence is 16 residues long. V was trimmed by 6 bases and J by 1 base, leaving 18 bases between them. Germline V gives CDR1 SNHLY, CDR2 FYNNEI. The CDR3 protein is CASSLNGEGRNTEAFF. CDR3 sequence (DNA): TGTGCCAGCAGCCTCAACGGGGAGGGAAGGAACACTGAAGCTTTCTTT.

The rearrangement uses TRBV11-2 and TRBJ2-5; possibly TRBD2 for D (7 bases). The CDR3 extends over 16 amino acids. In germline, CDR1 is SGHAT, CDR2 FQNNGV. Trimming took off 7 bases at V and 6 bases at J, with 24 bases between the two ends. CDR3: CASTAPGAGEVKTQYF. In nucleotides, the CDR3 is TGTGCCAGCACAGCCCCGGGGGCGGGAGAGGTAAAGACCCAGTACTTC.

This rearrangement joins TRBV25-1 to TRBJ1-4; 9 bases fit TRBD1. V lost 3 bases to trimming and J lost 10 bases; unmatched junction nucleotides: 9. The germline V gene has CDR1 MGHDK and CDR2 SYGVNS. The CDR3 covers 15 residues. The CDR3 coding sequence is TGTGCCAGCAGTGACCCACAGGGGGCGATCGGAAAACTGTTTTTT. Amino acids: CASSDPQGAIGKLFF.

The chain uses TRBV7-8 and TRBJ2-2, with 7 bases fitting TRBD1. CDR3 length equals 15 residues. Germline V gives CDR1 SGHVS, CDR2 FQNEAQ. The junction had 10 bases not matched to a gene; V was cut back by 5 bases and J by 7 bases. The CDR3 DNA reads as TGTGCCAGCAGCCCACCCGACAGGGCCGGCGGGGAGCTGTTTTTT. Protein sequence: CASSPPDRAGGELFF.

This chain joins TRBV4-3 and TRBJ2-2; TRBD1 is a possible D gene (6 bases). Trimming took off 6 bases at V and 4 bases at J, with 15 bases between the two ends. The CDR3 is 15 amino acids. In germline, CDR1 is LGHNA, CDR2 YSLEER. The CDR3 DNA reads as TGCGCCAGCAGTTATGACAGGCTAAGCACCGGGGAGCTGTTTTTT. As protein: CASSYDRLSTGELFF.

J is TRBJ1-3 and V is TRBV7-9, with a possible D match to TRBD1 (5 bases). The germline V and J ends were trimmed by 4 bases and 0 bases, with 10 bases remaining between them. The CDR3 extends over 15 amino acids. Germline V gene data show CDR1 as SEHNR and CDR2 as FQNEAQ (reference sequence). The CDR3 protein is CASSSQAISGNTIYF. The CDR3 DNA is TGTGCCAGCAGCTCACAGGCGATCTCTGGAAACACCATATATTTT.

This clone has more than one count but fewer than ten. The chain is built from TRBV28 and TRBJ1-6; TRBD1 matches 7 bases. This CDR3 is 14 amino acids long. The germline CDR1 and CDR2 sequences are MDHEN and SYDVKM. J lost 8 bases, V lost 2 bases, and 3 bases had no gene match. Here the CDR3 DNA reads TGTGCCAGCAGTTTAGAGGGGGCACATTCACCCCTCCACTTT. It encodes CASSLEGAHSPLHF.

The table lists this clone with a count of one. The V call is TRBV30, the J call TRBJ2-1; TRBD1 is a possible D gene (6 bases). Trimming pared 7 bases from V and 7 bases from J, leaving 20 bases between. The CDR3 has 14 residues. The germline V gene encodes CDR1 GTSNPN and CDR2 SVGIG (reference sequence). The CDR3 nucleotides read TGTGCCTCCTGGCTGGACAGAAACCTAAATGAGCAGTTCTTC. It translates to CASWLDRNLNEQFF.

The V call is TRBV27, the J call TRBJ2-5; 12 bases agree with TRBD2. Matching the DNA end better, TRBJ2-7 makes the J call doubtful. The CDR3 has 17 residues. Per germline, CDR1 MNHEY and CDR2 SMNVEV (reference sequence). The CDR3 bases are TGTGCCAGCACACCCGGACTAGCGGGACGTAGATCCTACGAGCAGTACTTC. This encodes CASTPGLAGRRSYEQYF.

The V call is TRBV6-1, the J call TRBJ2-2; TRBD1 is a possible D gene (6 bases). This CDR3 has 14 residues. Trimming removed 5 bases from V and 6 bases from J, with 13 bases in between. Germline V gives CDR1 MNHNS, CDR2 SASEGT. The CDR3: CASSSQTGAGELFF. The CDR3 bases are TGTGCCAGCAGTAGTCAGACAGGAGCCGGGGAGCTGTTTTTT.

The chain combines TRBV30 with TRBJ1-6; no clear D. Germline V gene sequence: CDR1 GTSNPN, CDR2 SVGIG (reference sequence). CDR3 length: 14 residues. V lost 3 bases and J 9 bases, leaving 15 bases between the germline ends. CDR3 bases: TGTGCCTGGAGACGGCAGGAACCCGGTTCACCCCTCCACTTT. Translated, it gives CAWRRQEPGSPLHF.

In its sample, this clone was seen once. The chain employs TRBV7-9 and TRBJ2-3; 10 bases fit TRBD2. Germline CDR1 SEHNR, CDR2 FQNEAQ (reference sequence). V shed 0 bases, J shed 3 bases, and the junction held 0 bases outside the gene matches. CDR3 length: 15 amino acids. The CDR3 sequence is CASSLASGRTDTQYF. For the CDR3, the DNA is TGTGCCAGCAGCTTAGCTAGCGGGAGGACAGATACGCAGTATTTT.

Concerning this clone: Other DNA sequences in this sample translate to the same CDR3. The rearrangement links TRBV5-1 to TRBJ1-5, with unresolved D. The CDR3 length is 15 residues. V shed 4 bases and J shed 4 bases, with 15 bases lying between them. CDR1 and CDR2 from the germline V gene are SGHRS and YFSETQ. The CDR3 sequence: CASSLEGVGNQPQHF. The CDR3 DNA reads TGCGCCAGCAGCCTGGAGGGAGTCGGGAATCAGCCCCAGCATTTT.

The CDR3 DNA is TGTGCCACCAGCAGAGGGATAGCGGGAGATAATGAGCAGTTCTTC. Protein: CATSRGIAGDNEQFF. This rearrangement joins TRBV15 to TRBJ2-1, with 9 bases matching TRBD2. CDR1 is LNHNV and CDR2 is YYDKDF in the germline V gene (reference sequence). This CDR3 is built from 15 residues. J was trimmed by 7 bases and V by 1 base; bases with no gene match: 5.

This chain uses TRBV6-1 with TRBJ2-1; D call uncertain. This CDR3 comprises 13 residues. The germline V and J ends were trimmed by 6 bases and 3 bases, with 9 bases remaining between them. Germline CDR1 MNHNS, CDR2 SASEGT. Here the CDR3 DNA reads TGTGCCAGCAGACAGCCTGACTACAATGAGCAGTTCTTC. Its translation is CASRQPDYNEQFF.

The CDR3 here is CASSFGGALEQYF. The DNA for the CDR3 is TGTGCCAGCAGTTTTGGCGGGGCCCTCGAGCAGTACTTC. The chain links TRBV28 to TRBJ2-7, with TRBD2 as a possible D gene (6 bases). The germline CDR1 and CDR2 sequences are MDHEN and SYDVKM. Trimming stripped 3 bases from V and 6 bases from J, with 12 bases between. The CDR3 length is 13 residues.